This T cell receptor beta chain was captured by sequencing in a study of blood T cells in healthy people across ages. The germline CDR1 and CDR2 sequences are DFQATT and SNEGSKA (reference sequence). The CDR3 consists of 15 residues. V was pared by 0 bases and J by 0 bases, with 9 bases between. For the second PCR, which ran for 7 to 11 cycles, a sample-barcoded 5' primer and a J-beta primer mix were used. TCRdb reprocessed the 5' RACE reads via MiXCR and lists one record per CDR3 protein. The top ten clones hold roughly 10% of a sample with some 890,000 distinct CDR3 sequences, 25% to 35% of them seen once. Another study also made use of these data, one on T cells of mothers and their children.

The TCR originated in a middle-aged woman in good health. Sequenced material: blood. The chain is built from TRBV20-1 and TRBJ2-1, with D possibly matching TRBD2 (5 bases). CDR3: CSAREISGSYNEQFF. The CDR3 nucleotides are TGCAGTGCTAGAGAAATAAGCGGCTCCTACAATGAGCAGTTCTTC.